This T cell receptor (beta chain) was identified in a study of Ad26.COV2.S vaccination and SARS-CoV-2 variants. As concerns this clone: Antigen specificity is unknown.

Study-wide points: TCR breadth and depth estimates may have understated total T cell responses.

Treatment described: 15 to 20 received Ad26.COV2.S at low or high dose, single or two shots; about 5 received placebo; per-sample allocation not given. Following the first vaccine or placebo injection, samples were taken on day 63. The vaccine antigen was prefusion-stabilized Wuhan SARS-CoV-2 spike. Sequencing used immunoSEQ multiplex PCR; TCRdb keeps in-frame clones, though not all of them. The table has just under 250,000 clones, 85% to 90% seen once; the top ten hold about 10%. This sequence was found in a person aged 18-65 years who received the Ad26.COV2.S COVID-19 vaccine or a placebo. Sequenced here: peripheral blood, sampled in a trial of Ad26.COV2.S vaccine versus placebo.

CDR3 DNA: TGTGCCAGCAGCTTAGAAGACAGGCGCAATCAGCCCCAGCATTTT. It is translated as CASSLEDRRNQPQHF. The chain couples TRBV7-8 to TRBJ1-5; tentative D call: TRBD1 (6 bases). The CDR3 has 15 residues. Germline CDR1 reads SGHVS; CDR2 reads FQNEAQ. The V end was cut by 1 base, the J end by 2 bases, with 9 bases between.